This TCR beta chain was obtained from a study of blood T cell repertoires in COVID-19. The CDR3 contains 15 residues. V gave up 1 base and J gave up 6 bases, with 15 bases separating them. CDR1 LNHDA and CDR2 SQIVND come from the germline V gene (reference sequence). This table comes from immunoSEQ multiplex PCR, and its TCRdb copy is limited to in-frame clones, with some not included. The table records roughly 140,000 clones, around 83% of them present only once. The V gene is TRBV19, the J gene TRBJ1-1; D is possibly TRBD1 (6 bases). Sequencing was carried out using peripheral blood. The clonotype originates from a man in his sixties with active or convalescent COVID-19. DNA for the CDR3: TGTGCCAGTAGTATAGGGCCAGGGGCTGGCGCTGAAGCTTTCTTT. Protein: CASSIGPGAGAEAFF. Using reference TRBV19 and TRBJ1-1 for the parts outside the CDR3, the full variable domain is DGGITQSPKYLFRKEGQNVTLSCEQNLNHDAMYWYRQDPGQGLRLIYYSQIVNDFQKGDIAEGYSVSREKKESFPLTVTSAQKNPTAFYLCASSIGPGAGAEAFFGQGTRLTVV.